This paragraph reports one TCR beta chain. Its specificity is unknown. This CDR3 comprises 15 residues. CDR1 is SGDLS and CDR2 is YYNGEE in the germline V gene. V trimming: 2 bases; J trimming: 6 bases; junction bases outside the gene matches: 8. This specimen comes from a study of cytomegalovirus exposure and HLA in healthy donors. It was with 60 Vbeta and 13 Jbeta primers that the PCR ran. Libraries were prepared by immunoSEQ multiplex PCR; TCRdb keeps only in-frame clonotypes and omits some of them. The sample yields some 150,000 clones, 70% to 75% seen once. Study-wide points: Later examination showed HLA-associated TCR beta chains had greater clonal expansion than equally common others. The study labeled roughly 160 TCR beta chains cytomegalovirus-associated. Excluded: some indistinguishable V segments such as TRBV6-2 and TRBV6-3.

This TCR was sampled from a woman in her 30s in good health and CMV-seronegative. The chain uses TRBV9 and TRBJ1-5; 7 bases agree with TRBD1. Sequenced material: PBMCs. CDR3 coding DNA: TGTGCCAGCAGCGTCGAGGGGGCGCGGGGTCAGCCCCAGCATTTT. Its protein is CASSVEGARGQPQHF.